This passage covers 7 T cell receptor beta chains from one sample sequenced in a study of response to subunit inactivated influenza vaccine. TCRdb itself ran the RT-PCR reads through MiXCR, one entry per CDR3 protein. The sample lists a few hundred thousand distinct CDR3 sequences; 9.5% to 12% were seen once. The specimen was PBMCs from blood, collected 45 days after vaccination. Receptors originate from a man in his fifties who received an inactivated influenza vaccine.

This clonotype has just a few counts. The genes are TRBV11-2 and TRBJ2-7; 9 nucleotides line up with TRBD1. The CDR3 extends over 15 amino acids. Trimming took 6 bases from V and 3 from J; bases not matched to a gene: 9. Germline V lookup: CDR1 SGHAT, CDR2 FQNNGV. Written as DNA, the CDR3 is TGTGCCAGCAGAGCAATACAGGGGGCCCTCTACGAGCAGTACTTC. This translates into CASRAIQGALYEQYF. Drawing the rest from reference TRBV11-2 and TRBJ2-7, the complete variable domain is EAGVAQSPRYKIIEKRQSVAFWCNPISGHATLYWYQQILGQGPKLLIQFQNNGVVDDSQLPKDRFSAERLKGVDSTLKIQPAKLEDSAVYLCASRAIQGALYEQYFGPGTRLTVT.

This clonotype was observed a handful of times. The chain is built from TRBV7-2 and TRBJ2-1; TRBD1 agrees at 7 bases. This CDR3 contains 14 residues. Germline lookup yields CDR1 SGHTA and CDR2 FQGNSA. Trimming cost V 6 bases and J 3 bases; bases outside gene matches: 5. CDR3 sequence reads: CASRGDSLYNEQFF. The CDR3, as DNA: TGTGCCAGCAGGGGGGACAGCCTCTACAATGAGCAGTTCTTC.

CDR3 bases: TGTGCCAGCAGTCCCCCTAGGCGGGCGAACTCCTACAATGAGCAGTTCTTC. It yields the protein CASSPPRRANSYNEQFF. The chain employs TRBV28 and TRBJ2-1; perhaps TRBD2 as D (5 bases). Germline loops: CDR1 MDHEN, CDR2 SYDVKM. The CDR3 runs 17 residues. The V end lost 5 bases, the J end lost 0 bases, and 17 bases lay between the germline ends.

This clonotype was seen only a few times. V and J are TRBV2 and TRBJ1-4; 7 nucleotides align to TRBD1. Germline values: CDR1 SNHLY, CDR2 FYNNEI. There are 15 residues in the CDR3. Trimming cost V 8 bases and J 5 bases; bases outside gene matches: 11. The CDR3 here is CASGGEGAINEKLFF. DNA of the CDR3: TGTGCCAGCGGGGGTGAGGGGGCAATCAATGAAAAACTGTTTTTT.

The chain uses TRBV7-6 and TRBJ2-2; no clear D. The germline V and J ends were trimmed by 5 bases and 4 bases, with 8 bases remaining between them. Germline V gives CDR1 SGHVS, CDR2 FNYEAQ. This CDR3 comprises 13 residues. As DNA, the CDR3 is TGTGCCAGCAGCCAGACGATCACCGGGGAGCTGTTTTTT. Residues: CASSQTITGELFF.

This clonotype showed up many times. The chain joins TRBV5-1 to TRBJ1-5; D uncertain. Trimming took off 4 bases at V and 4 bases at J, with 9 bases between the two ends. Germline V lookup: CDR1 SGHRS, CDR2 YFSETQ. The CDR3 is 13 residues long. CDR3 residues: CASSPGGNQPQHF. The CDR3 nucleotides are TGCGCCAGCAGCCCTGGAGGAAATCAGCCCCAGCATTTT.

The rearrangement links TRBV12-3 or TRBV12-4 to TRBJ1-2; D gene uncertain. V dropped 3 bases and J dropped 4 bases, with 12 bases sitting between them. CDR3 length equals 14 residues. In DNA, the CDR3 is TGTGCCAGCAGTTTGTCCTCGAACCCCTATGGCTACACCTTC. Translating gives CASSLSSNPYGYTF.